The rows below give T cell receptor beta chains drawn from one sample of a study of blood T cell repertoires in COVID-19. Profiling relied on immunoSEQ multiplex PCR, and the TCRdb table lists in-frame clones only, not all of them. The repertoire holds more than 60,000 clones, with 65% to 85% as singletons. Material for sequencing was peripheral blood. The receptors were gathered from a man in his 60s with active or convalescent COVID-19. Both conserved end residues are part of each CDR3. Each record gives: clone size, CDR3 length, D gene, J gene, V gene, CDR3 DNA, CDR3 protein. The D gene is left open where the match is weak. Size values are once, few and many counts, or a class for expanded clones, and some rows have none.

>few|13|NA|TRBJ1-1|TRBV7-9
TGTGCCAGCAGCACGGACATGAACACTGAAGCTTTCTTT
CASSTDMNTEAFF
>few|15|TRBD1|TRBJ2-5|TRBV5-1
TGCGCCAGCAGCAGAAACGGACAGGCCGAAGAGACCCAGTACTTC
CASSRNGQAEETQYF
>NA|15|NA|TRBJ1-1|TRBV5-4
TGTGCCAGCAGTCGCGGGAGAGGGGAGGGCACTGAAGCTTTCTTT
CASSRGRGEGTEAFF
>once|14|TRBD1|TRBJ1-2|TRBV6-6
TGTGCCAGCAGCGACAGGGGGCAATTGGATGGCTACACCTTC
CASSDRGQLDGYTF
>NA|14|NA|TRBJ1-2|TRBV6-1
TGTGCCAGCAGTGACCCCAGGGGATTTTATGGCTACACCTTC
CASSDPRGFYGYTF
>NA|13|NA|TRBJ1-5|TRBV6-5
TGTGCCAGCAGTTACCGGGAGGGTCAGCCCCAGCATTTT
CASSYREGQPQHF
>NA|16|TRBD2|TRBJ2-1|TRBV5-3
TGTGCCAGAAGACCTACTAGCGGGGGGGCCTGCGATGAGCAGTTCTTC
CARRPTSGGACDEQFF
>few|12|TRBD2|TRBJ2-1|TRBV6-5
TGTGCCAGCAGCCTAGCGGGGAATGAGCAGTTCTTC
CASSLAGNEQFF
>few|13|NA|TRBJ1-1|TRBV7-9
TGTGCCAGCAGCTTAGGTGGAGGAGGTGAAGCTTTCTTT
CASSLGGGGEAFF
>NA|16|TRBD1|TRBJ2-7|TRBV6-4
TGTGCCAGCAGTGACTCCCCGGACAGGGTTACCTACGAGCAGTACTTC
CASSDSPDRVTYEQYF
>once|15|NA|TRBJ2-3|TRBV7-2
TGTGCCAGCAGCTTATATAGCGGCCGCACAGATACGCAGTATTTT
CASSLYSGRTDTQYF
>few|15|NA|TRBJ2-7|TRBV3-1/TRBV3-2
TGTGCCAGCAGCCTAAAACAGGTTCTCCAGGACGAGCAGTACTTC
CASSLKQVLQDEQYF
>NA|16|TRBD1|TRBJ2-7|TRBV7-9
TGTGCCAGCAGCTTAAATGTAGGACAGGGGGCGCAAGAGCAGTACTTC
CASSLNVGQGAQEQYF
>NA|14|NA|TRBJ1-2|TRBV6-1
TGTGCCAGCAGTCCACAGACAGCTAACTATGGCTACACCTTC
CASSPQTANYGYTF
>NA|16|NA|TRBJ2-2|TRBV3-1/TRBV3-2
TGTGCCAGCAGCCAAGATACTAGCTTTTTTCACGGGGAGCTGTTTTTT
CASSQDTSFFHGELFF
>NA|14|TRBD1|TRBJ1-2|TRBV7-2
TGTGCCAGCAGCTCCGACAGGGAGGCCTATGGCTACACCTTC
CASSSDREAYGYTF
>few|14|TRBD1|TRBJ1-1|TRBV2
TGTGCCAGCAGCGCGACAGGGCAGAACACTGAAGCTTTCTTT
CASSATGQNTEAFF
>NA|14|NA|TRBJ2-1|TRBV6-1
TGTGCCAGCAGTGAAAATCGCTGGGAGGATGAGCAGTTCTTC
CASSENRWEDEQFF
>NA|14|NA|TRBJ1-5|TRBV21-1
TGTGCCAGCAAACGCAGGGGAGGCAATCAGCCCCAGCATTTT
CASKRRGGNQPQHF
>few|14|TRBD2|TRBJ2-1|TRBV4-3
TGCGCCAGCAGCCAAGATATGACTAGCGGGGGGAAGTTCTTC
CASSQDMTSGGKFF
>NA|14|TRBD2|TRBJ2-5|TRBV7-8
TGTGCCAGCACAACCTCGGGACTAAGTAGGACCCAGTACTTC
CASTTSGLSRTQYF
>NA|13|NA|TRBJ1-2|TRBV7-8
TGTGCCAGCAGCCCGGGGGAGAGAAGTGGCTACACCTTC
CASSPGERSGYTF
>NA|13|NA|TRBJ1-2|TRBV20-1
TGCAGTGCTAGTGAATCGGCAGGGAAAGGCTACACCTTC
CSASESAGKGYTF
>NA|11|NA|TRBJ2-7|TRBV20-1
TGCAGTGCTGGAAGCGGCCACGAGCAGTACTTC
CSAGSGHEQYF
>once|16|TRBD1|TRBJ2-5|TRBV5-5
TGTGCCAGCAGCTTGAATCCAGGACAGGGGGAGGAGACCCAGTACTTC
CASSLNPGQGEETQYF
>NA|14|NA|TRBJ2-5|TRBV7-6
TGTGCCAGCACATCCCCTTGGGCGGGGGAGACCCAGTACTTC
CASTSPWAGETQYF
>NA|13|NA|TRBJ1-2|TRBV15
TGTGCCACCAGCAGAGAAAGAGCGGATGGCTACACCTTC
CATSRERADGYTF
>NA|15|TRBD1|TRBJ1-1|TRBV12-5
TGTGCTAGTGGTTTCAGGGGACAGGGGAACACTGAAGCTTTCTTT
CASGFRGQGNTEAFF
>few|12|TRBD2|TRBJ2-1|TRBV6-2/TRBV6-3
TGTGCCAGCAGTTTCGCTTACGGGAGGGGGTTCTTC
CASSFAYGRGFF
>NA|14|TRBD1|TRBJ2-7|TRBV9
TGTGCCAGCAGCGTAGCAGGGGGTTACTACGAGCAGTACTTC
CASSVAGGYYEQYF
>NA|16|NA|TRBJ2-1|TRBV4-1
TGCGCCAGCAGCCAAGTGCGGGTAGCTCCCGTGGGTGAGCAGTTCTTC
CASSQVRVAPVGEQFF
>NA|17|TRBD2|TRBJ2-1|TRBV5-1
TGCGCCAGCAGCTTACATACCGGGACTAGCGGGTACAATGAGCAGTTCTTC
CASSLHTGTSGYNEQFF
>NA|13|TRBD2|TRBJ2-5|TRBV12-3/TRBV12-4
TGTGCCAGCAGGGGCGGGGGGAAAGAGACCCAGTACTTC
CASRGGGKETQYF
>NA|12|TRBD1|TRBJ1-6|TRBV18
TGTGCCAGCTCGACAGGGAATTCACCCCTCCACTTT
CASSTGNSPLHF
>NA|15|NA|TRBJ2-1|TRBV24-1
TGTGCCACCAGTGATTCTTGGGACACCTACAATGAGCAGTTCTTC
CATSDSWDTYNEQFF
>NA|17|TRBD2|TRBJ2-5|TRBV9
TGTGCCAGCAGCTTTGGGACTAGCGGGGGGGCCGGTGAGACCCAGTACTTC
CASSFGTSGGAGETQYF
>NA|13|NA|TRBJ2-5|TRBV6-5
TGTGCCAGCAACCGGGACTTCCAAGAGACCCAGTACTTC
CASNRDFQETQYF
>NA|13|NA|TRBJ2-1|TRBV2
TGTGCCAGCAGTCGGACAGATTACAATGAGCAGTTCTTC
CASSRTDYNEQFF
>NA|15|TRBD2|TRBJ2-7|TRBV5-6
TGTGCCAGCAGCTTGAGCTGGACTAGCGACCACGAGCAGTACTTC
CASSLSWTSDHEQYF
>NA|20|TRBD1|TRBJ1-6|TRBV9
TGTGCCAGCAGCCTCCGACAGGGGGCCCTTATTCTTACCTATAATTCACCCCTCCACTTT
CASSLRQGALILTYNSPLHF
>NA|16|NA|TRBJ2-3|TRBV21-1
TGTGCCAGCAGCAAACAGGGCGAAAATGGCACAGATACGCAGTATTTT
CASSKQGENGTDTQYF
>NA|14|NA|TRBJ2-2|TRBV4-1
TGCGCCAGCGCCAGGGGAGCGAACACCGGGGAGCTGTTTTTT
CASARGANTGELFF
>once|15|NA|TRBJ1-2|TRBV13
TGTGCCAGCAGCTTAGGCGGCCAGGCCGGCTATGGCTACACCTTC
CASSLGGQAGYGYTF
>NA|15|TRBD1|TRBJ1-2|TRBV6-2/TRBV6-3
TGTGCCAGCAGTTCGGACAGGGTTGGGTTCGGCGGCTACACCTTC
CASSSDRVGFGGYTF
>few|16|NA|TRBJ1-1|TRBV7-8
TGTGCCAGCAGCAACGCAGGGGTAGTTCGAGACACTGAAGCTTTCTTT
CASSNAGVVRDTEAFF